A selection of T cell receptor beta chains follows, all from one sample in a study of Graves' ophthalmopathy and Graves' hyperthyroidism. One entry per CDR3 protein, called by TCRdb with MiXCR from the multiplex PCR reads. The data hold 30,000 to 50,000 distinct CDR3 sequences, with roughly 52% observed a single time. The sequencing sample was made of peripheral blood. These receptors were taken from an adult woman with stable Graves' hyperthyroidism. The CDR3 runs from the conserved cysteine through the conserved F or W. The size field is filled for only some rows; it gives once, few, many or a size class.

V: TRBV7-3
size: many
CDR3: CASSRDGRGSGNTIYF

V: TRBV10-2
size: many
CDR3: CASTYGGENTEAFF

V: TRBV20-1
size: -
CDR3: CSARELFF

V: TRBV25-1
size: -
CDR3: CASKDGGTEAFF

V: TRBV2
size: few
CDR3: CASSGTGYGYTF

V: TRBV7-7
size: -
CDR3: CASSPNLNTEAFF

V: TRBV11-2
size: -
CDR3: CASSFGTVGLYGYTF

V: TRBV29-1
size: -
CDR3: CSVATLAGKNVQYF

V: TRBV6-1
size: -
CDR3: CASRQGAETQYF

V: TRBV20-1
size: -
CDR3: CSAPELAGAYEQYF

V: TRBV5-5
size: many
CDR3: CATSRATGDTEAFF

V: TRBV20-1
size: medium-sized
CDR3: CSARVSGVETQYF

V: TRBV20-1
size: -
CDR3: CSAQTGGSNQPQHF

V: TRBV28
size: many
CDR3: CASSGASGRSSYEQYF

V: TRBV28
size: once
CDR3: CASGGGDQPQHF

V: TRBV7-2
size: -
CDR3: CASSSDRGQVTQYF

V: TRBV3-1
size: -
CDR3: CASSLYNEQFF

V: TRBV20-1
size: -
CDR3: CSALRGDRVKQYF

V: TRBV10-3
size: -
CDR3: CASSRTNSYEQYF

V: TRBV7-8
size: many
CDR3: CASSSAQGSLSYEQYF

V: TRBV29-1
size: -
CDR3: CSVGDSGETQYF

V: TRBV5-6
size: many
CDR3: CASRRAVTEAFF

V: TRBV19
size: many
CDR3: CASSLGTAINEKLFF

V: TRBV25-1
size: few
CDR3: CASSERTGKETQYF

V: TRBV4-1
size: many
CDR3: CASSHPGQETYGYTF

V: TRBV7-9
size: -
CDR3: CASSPRTGVITTYEQYF

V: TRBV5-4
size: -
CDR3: CASSYGQQRNTEAFF

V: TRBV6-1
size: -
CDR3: CASSPLVVAEPANEQFF

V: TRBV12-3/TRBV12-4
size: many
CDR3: CASSPTGRLGRGGYTF

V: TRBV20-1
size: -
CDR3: CSAKGVAVGTQYF

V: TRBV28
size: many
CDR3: CASSLMSGANVLTF

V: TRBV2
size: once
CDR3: CASSEHAGNYEQYF

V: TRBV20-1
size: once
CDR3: CSTRAISTGELFF

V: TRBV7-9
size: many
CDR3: CASSPTTADGYTF

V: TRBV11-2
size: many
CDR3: CASSPRYRDGYTF

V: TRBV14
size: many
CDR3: CASSWQNYGYTF

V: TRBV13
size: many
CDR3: CASSFRLVADTQYF

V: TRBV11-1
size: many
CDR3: CASSRQETQYF